The 32 T cell receptor beta chains in this list originate from one sample, sequenced in a study of control samples from healthy donors and cancer patients. The method was immunoSEQ multiplex PCR; TCRdb's version includes in-frame clones alone and lacks a portion of them. The table has tens of thousands of clones, about nine tenths seen once. Input material: blood. These receptors originate from a man younger than 40 in good health.

Only one count was recorded for this clone. Relative to the germline gene, one junction end is altered; a read error may explain this. V gene TRBV12-3 or TRBV12-4 combines with J gene TRBJ1-2; 8 bases fit TRBD1. The CDR3 loop spans 13 amino acids. CDR3 in DNA: TGTGCCAGCAGTCAGGGGGCTCGCTATGGCCACACCTTC. Amino acids: CASSQGARYGHTF.

The chain combines TRBV18 with TRBJ2-1, with D possibly being TRBD2 (6 bases). Germline V gene data show CDR1 as KGHSH and CDR2 as LQKENI. Trimming took off 2 bases at V and 10 bases at J, with 9 bases between the two ends. The CDR3 has 12 residues. The CDR3 loop is CASSPSGDEQFF. The DNA of the CDR3 is TGTGCCAGCTCACCATCGGGAGACGAGCAGTTCTTC.

V usage is TRBV14 and J usage is TRBJ1-1; D uncertain. The CDR3 length is 14 residues. Per germline, CDR1 SGHDN and CDR2 FVKESK. V was trimmed by 4 bases and J by 5 bases, leaving 14 bases between them. The CDR3 region is CASSLSWGVTEAFF. CDR3 sequence (DNA): TGTGCCAGCAGCCTAAGTTGGGGAGTGACTGAAGCTTTCTTT.

J is TRBJ2-1 and V is TRBV27, with a tentative D call TRBD2 (6 bases). The CDR3 is 17 amino acids. V lost 5 bases and J lost 6, with 23 bases in between. Germline V gene lookup returns CDR1 MNHEY and CDR2 SMNVEV (reference sequence). CDR3 in DNA: TGTGCCAGCAGTCTATGGTCCGTGACTAGTATCCCCAATGAGCAGTTCTTC. This gives the protein CASSLWSVTSIPNEQFF.

The rearrangement links TRBV6-5 to TRBJ1-6; D is undetermined. Germline-derived CDR1 and CDR2 are MNHEY and SVGAGI. This CDR3 contains 13 residues. Trimming stripped 2 bases from V and 9 bases from J, with 8 bases between. In DNA, the CDR3 is TGTGCCAGCAGTTACGCGAGCCCTTCACCCCTCCACTTT. It translates to CASSYASPSPLHF.

The DNA for the CDR3 is TGTGCCAGCAGTGAATTAGGCAGGGGAGGTAACTATGGCTACACCTTC. It translates to CASSELGRGGNYGYTF. The chain couples TRBV25-1 to TRBJ1-2, with D perhaps matching TRBD1 (6 bases). The CDR3 has 16 residues. V lost 1 base to trimming and J lost 1 base, with 13 bases between them. Germline CDR1 and CDR2: MGHDK and SYGVNS.

The count of this clone is one. This chain connects TRBV4-3 to TRBJ2-2; tentative D call: TRBD2 (5 bases). V was shortened by 0 bases and J by 3 bases, with 14 bases between the two germline ends. The germline V gene has CDR1 LGHNA and CDR2 YSLEER. The CDR3 runs to 17 residues. This CDR3 reads CASSQEGGFPYTGELFF. CDR3 bases: TGCGCCAGCAGCCAAGAAGGAGGTTTTCCATACACCGGGGAGCTGTTTTTT.

The rearrangement uses TRBV2 and TRBJ1-2; TRBD1 matches 8 bases. The V and J ends lost 8 bases and 3 bases, in that order; junction bases with no gene match: 8. CDR1 SNHLY and CDR2 FYNNEI come from the germline V gene. The CDR3 loop spans 14 amino acids. The DNA of the CDR3 is TGTGCCAGCTTTATCACGGACAGGGACTATGGCTACACCTTC. Protein: CASFITDRDYGYTF.

The J gene is TRBJ2-7, the V gene TRBV3-1 (or the pseudogene TRBV3-2); 7 bases are shared with TRBD1. V gave up 2 bases and J gave up 6 bases; unmatched junction bases: 7. The CDR3 length is 14 residues. Germline lookup yields CDR1 LGHDT and CDR2 YNNKEL (reference sequence). This CDR3 reads CASSQLKGASEQYF. Written as DNA, the CDR3 is TGTGCCAGCAGCCAACTAAAGGGGGCGTCCGAGCAGTACTTC.

This chain connects TRBV18 to TRBJ2-2; D is unresolved. Trimming left V 3 bases short and J 2 bases short, with 13 bases between. Germline CDR1 and CDR2: KGHSH and LQKENI. This CDR3 spans 16 amino acids. The CDR3 loop is CASSPGTTANTGELFF. DNA for the CDR3: TGTGCCAGCTCACCGGGTACGACGGCAAACACCGGGGAGCTGTTTTTT. The whole variable domain, filled in from reference TRBV18 and TRBJ2-2, reads NAGVMQNPRHLVRRRGQEARLRCSPMKGHSHVYWYRQLPEEGLKFMVYLQKENIIDESGMPKERFSAEFPKEGPSILRIQQVVRGDSAAYFCASSPGTTANTGELFFGEGSRLTVL.

This sequence joins TRBV27 and TRBJ2-7; possibly TRBD2 for D (5 bases). The V and J ends lost 8 bases and 0 bases respectively, with 11 bases between them. CDR1 is MNHEY, CDR2 SMNVEV, per germline (reference sequence). The CDR3 extends over 13 amino acids. CDR3 nucleotides: TGTGCCAGCGGCCCGGGGAGCTCCTACGAGCAGTACTTC. Its translation is CASGPGSSYEQYF.

This rearrangement joins TRBV2 to TRBJ2-5; D is unresolved. The length of the CDR3 is 13 residues. V dropped 3 bases and J dropped 3 bases, with 8 bases sitting between them. CDR1 is SNHLY and CDR2 is FYNNEI in the germline V gene. This CDR3 reads CASSEVREETQYF. CDR3 nucleotides: TGTGCCAGCAGTGAGGTCAGAGAAGAGACCCAGTACTTC.

On this clone: Other DNA sequences of this sample code for an identical CDR3. The chain links TRBV28 to TRBJ2-7; 7 nucleotides align to TRBD2. V lost 1 base and J lost 2; bases outside the gene matches: 2. CDR3 length: 14 amino acids. Germline V CDR1 and CDR2: MDHEN, SYDVKM. CDR3 loop: CASSLSGGTYEQYF. The CDR3 DNA follows: TGTGCCAGCAGTTTATCGGGGGGAACCTACGAGCAGTACTTC.

As DNA, the CDR3 is TGTGCCAGCAGCCAAGATACGCGGGGTCATGGGACCCAGTACTTC. Protein product: CASSQDTRGHGTQYF. This chain joins TRBV3-1 (or the pseudogene TRBV3-2) and TRBJ2-5, with a weak D call TRBD2 (6 bases). The CDR3 totals 15 residues. V was shortened by 0 bases and J by 7 bases, with 15 bases between the two germline ends. Looked up from germline, CDR1 is LGHDT and CDR2 is YNNKEL (reference sequence).

CDR3 loop: CASSLVRDYSTDTQYF. In nucleotides, the CDR3 is TGCGCCAGCAGCTTGGTAAGGGACTATAGCACAGATACGCAGTATTTT. The gene calls are TRBV5-1 and TRBJ2-3; TRBD2 agrees at 7 bases. The germline V gene has CDR1 SGHRS and CDR2 YFSETQ. V lost 0 bases and J lost 0; bases outside the gene matches: 4. The length of the CDR3 is 16 residues.

The chain uses TRBV28 and TRBJ2-3; TRBD2 matches 11 bases. The J segment lost 4 bases and the V segment lost 6 bases, leaving 9 bases of the junction unmatched. The CDR3 has 16 amino acids. Germline values: CDR1 MDHEN, CDR2 SYDVKM. CDR3 nucleotide sequence: TGTGCCAGCAGGTTAGCGGGGGGGCACCATGCAGATACGCAGTATTTT. Protein sequence: CASRLAGGHHADTQYF.

The J gene is TRBJ1-6, the V gene TRBV5-4, with D perhaps matching TRBD1 (6 bases). The CDR3 has 14 residues. Trimming took off 3 bases at V and 9 bases at J, with 13 bases between the two ends. CDR1 is SGHNT and CDR2 is YYREEE in the germline V gene (reference sequence). In DNA, the CDR3 is TGTGCCAGCAGCTGGTCACAGGGTGCTTCACCCCTCCACTTT. It codes for CASSWSQGASPLHF.

The V gene is TRBV19, the J gene TRBJ1-1, with TRBD1 matching over 7 bases. The V gene's germline CDR1 is LNHDA and CDR2 SQIVND (reference sequence). Germline trimming cut 6 bases from V and 3 bases from J; bases unmatched to any gene: 7. The CDR3 is 14 amino acids. The CDR3: CASRQGRGDTEAFF. The CDR3 coding sequence is TGTGCCAGTAGACAGGGGAGAGGAGACACTGAAGCTTTCTTT.

This sequence joins TRBV15 and TRBJ1-1; a possible D gene is TRBD1 (5 bases). V was pared by 3 bases and J by 0 bases, with 11 bases between. This CDR3 contains 15 residues. In germline, CDR1 is LNHNV, CDR2 YYDKDF (reference sequence). The CDR3 here is CATSRGDVLNTEAFF. The CDR3 DNA is TGTGCCACCAGCAGGGGGGACGTATTGAACACTGAAGCTTTCTTT. The full variable domain, its missing parts supplied by reference TRBV15 and TRBJ1-1, is DAMVIQNPRYQVTQFGKPVTLSCSQTLNHNVMYWYQQKSSQAPKLLFHYYDKDFNNEADTPDNFQSRRPNTSFCFLDIRSPGLGDTAMYLCATSRGDVLNTEAFFGQGTRLTVV.

V and J are TRBV28 and TRBJ1-1, with 7 bases aligning to TRBD1. Germline V gene sequence: CDR1 MDHEN, CDR2 SYDVKM. The ends lost 3 bases at V and 8 bases at J; junction bases unmatched: 12. The CDR3 runs 15 residues. The CDR3 protein is CASSFLSTGLREAFF. Written as DNA, the CDR3 is TGTGCCAGCAGTTTCCTCTCGACAGGGCTAAGAGAAGCTTTCTTT.

The V gene is TRBV9, the J gene TRBJ1-1; the D gene is possibly TRBD1 (6 bases). Between the trimmed V and J ends, which lost 0 bases and 7 bases, there was a span of 13 bases. The CDR3 extends over 14 amino acids. Per germline, CDR1 SGDLS and CDR2 YYNGEE. The CDR3 protein is CASSVGGARVEAFF. The CDR3, as DNA: TGTGCCAGCAGCGTAGGGGGGGCGAGGGTTGAAGCTTTCTTT.

This clone was observed a handful of times. This rearrangement joins TRBV7-2 to TRBJ2-2, with TRBD1 matching 7 bases. The germline V gene encodes CDR1 SGHTA and CDR2 FQGNSA. This CDR3 spans 14 amino acids. The V segment lost 4 bases and the J segment 5 bases; nucleotides outside the gene matches: 4. The CDR3 bases are TGTGCCAGCAGCTCCGACAGGGTAACCGGGGAGCTGTTTTTT. The encoded protein is CASSSDRVTGELFF.

The chain links TRBV12-3 or TRBV12-4 to TRBJ2-5, with TRBD1 matching 7 bases. Trimming at V came to 4 bases and at J to 3 bases, leaving 2 bases not matched to a gene. The CDR3 has 13 residues. The CDR3 DNA reads as TGTGCCAGCAGTTCGGGACAGAAAGAGACCCAGTACTTC. Translated: CASSSGQKETQYF.

The chain carries TRBV9 and TRBJ2-1; tentative D call: TRBD1 (5 bases). Germline assignment: CDR1 SGDLS and CDR2 YYNGEE. The CDR3 has 14 residues. V was clipped by 2 bases and J by 5 bases, with 11 bases between them. CDR3 nucleotides: TGTGCCAGCAGCGTCCAGGGCTTTCACAATGAGCAGTTCTTC. Amino acid sequence: CASSVQGFHNEQFF.

This chain connects TRBV9 to TRBJ2-2, with TRBD1 identical over 8 bases. The J segment lost 6 bases and the V segment lost 0 bases, leaving 4 bases of the junction unmatched. The V gene's germline CDR1 is SGDLS and CDR2 YYNGEE. This CDR3 region has 15 residues. CDR3 loop: CASSVGMDRAGELFF. CDR3 nucleotide sequence: TGTGCCAGCAGCGTAGGAATGGACAGGGCCGGGGAGCTGTTTTTT.

This clone has just one count. This rearrangement joins TRBV6-1 to TRBJ1-4; maybe TRBD1 (6 bases). CDR3 size: 16 residues. Germline V gene lookup returns CDR1 MNHNS and CDR2 SASEGT. V dropped 4 bases and J dropped 5 bases, with 17 bases sitting between them. The CDR3 nucleotides are TGTGCCAGCAGTGCAGCAGTTACAGGGAAAAATGAAAAACTGTTTTTT. Translating it yields CASSAAVTGKNEKLFF.

V is TRBV27 and J is TRBJ2-3, with 16 bases fitting TRBD2. V shed 5 bases, J shed 7 bases, and the junction held 6 bases outside the gene matches. This CDR3 region has 16 residues. Germline V gives CDR1 MNHEY, CDR2 SMNVEV (reference sequence). The CDR3: CASSPGTSGGANTQYF. Written as DNA, the CDR3 is TGTGCCAGCAGTCCCGGGACTAGCGGGGGGGCTAATACGCAGTATTTT.

V gene TRBV28 combines with J gene TRBJ2-5; 9 nucleotides line up with TRBD2. This CDR3 is 14 amino acids long. V shed 2 bases, J shed 4 bases, and the junction held 2 bases outside the gene matches. Germline values: CDR1 MDHEN, CDR2 SYDVKM. The CDR3 reads CASSLASGTETQYF. CDR3 DNA sequence: TGTGCCAGCAGTTTAGCTAGCGGGACAGAGACCCAGTACTTC.

A single count supports this clone. The chain recombines TRBV7-3 with TRBJ2-2; a weak D match, TRBD1 (6 bases). V was clipped by 4 bases and J by 4 bases, with 13 bases between them. Germline assignment: CDR1 SGHTA and CDR2 FQGTGA. The CDR3 runs 15 residues. As DNA, the CDR3 is TGTGCCAGCAGCTCACAGGGCTTAAGCACCGGGGAGCTGTTTTTT. Amino acid sequence: CASSSQGLSTGELFF.

The chain recombines TRBV27 with TRBJ1-5, with 7 bases fitting TRBD1. The germline V gene has CDR1 MNHEY and CDR2 SMNVEV (reference sequence). The V segment lost 8 bases and the J segment 0 bases; nucleotides outside the gene matches: 7. CDR3 length equals 15 residues. The CDR3 here is CASGGGVYSNQPQHF. The CDR3 region has the DNA TGTGCCAGCGGAGGGGGCGTATATAGCAATCAGCCCCAGCATTTT.

This clone came up once. This rearrangement joins TRBV1 to TRBJ2-1. TRBV1 is termed a pseudogene. The CDR3 extends over 14 amino acids. The CDR3 DNA follows: TGCACCAGGCTCCGACGAAGCCCCTACAATGAGCAGTTCTTC. Translation: CTRLRRSPYNEQFF.

V and J are TRBV3-1 (or the pseudogene TRBV3-2) and TRBJ2-1; D not certain. From germline, CDR1 is LGHDT and CDR2 YNNKEL (reference sequence). V was trimmed by 0 bases and J by 9 bases, leaving 15 bases between them. CDR3 size: 15 residues. CDR3 bases: TGTGCCAGCAGCCAAGACCCGACCCGGATAGGTGAGCAGTTCTTC. This sequence encodes CASSQDPTRIGEQFF.